A selection of T cell receptor beta chains follows, all from one sample in a study of blood T cell repertoires in COVID-19. Clones were read by immunoSEQ multiplex PCR, and TCRdb kept only the in-frame ones, dropping some. The sample records 250,000 to 400,000 clones, less than 85% being singletons. Specimen: PBMCs or T cells enriched from blood (not recorded which). The receptors derive from a woman aged 30 to 39 who had been exposed to COVID-19. Each CDR3 is given with its conserved first and last residue. A D gene is named only where the DNA matches it firmly. Not all rows give a size; the values are once, few, many and, for expanded clones, a class.

clone_size: .
v_call: TRBV4-2
d_call: TRBD2
cdr3_aa: CASSQGTSGNSGELFF

clone_size: .
v_call: TRBV3-1/TRBV3-2
d_call: TRBD1
cdr3_aa: CASSQVRRAGGCYGYTF

clone_size: .
v_call: TRBV19
d_call: .
cdr3_aa: CASMTRDRMNTEAFF

clone_size: .
v_call: TRBV7-3
d_call: .
cdr3_aa: CASSLLARTDTQYF

clone_size: .
v_call: TRBV19
d_call: .
cdr3_aa: CASSIPGGSSGNTIYF

clone_size: .
v_call: TRBV5-1
d_call: TRBD1
cdr3_aa: CASSLGVQGAGFNEKLFF

clone_size: .
v_call: TRBV23-1
d_call: .
cdr3_aa: CASSPFKRSYNSPLHF

clone_size: .
v_call: TRBV27
d_call: .
cdr3_aa: CASRVFQGGEQYF

clone_size: few
v_call: TRBV28
d_call: .
cdr3_aa: CASTLQVSGNTIYF

clone_size: .
v_call: TRBV30
d_call: .
cdr3_aa: CAWSRGGYEKLFF

clone_size: .
v_call: TRBV30
d_call: .
cdr3_aa: CAWSVLQGREAFF

clone_size: .
v_call: TRBV19
d_call: .
cdr3_aa: CASSNSLGNSYEQYF

clone_size: .
v_call: TRBV19
d_call: .
cdr3_aa: CASTSSGKRGNQPQHF

clone_size: .
v_call: TRBV6-2/TRBV6-3
d_call: .
cdr3_aa: CASSYSADQPQHF

clone_size: .
v_call: TRBV3-1/TRBV3-2
d_call: .
cdr3_aa: CASSRTPGTNTGELFF

clone_size: .
v_call: TRBV14
d_call: .
cdr3_aa: CASSQVAGVGTDTQYF

clone_size: .
v_call: TRBV19
d_call: TRBD1
cdr3_aa: CASRAGTGGWQPQHF

clone_size: .
v_call: TRBV5-5
d_call: .
cdr3_aa: CASSPQIAGEQYF

clone_size: .
v_call: TRBV4-1
d_call: .
cdr3_aa: CASSQDILALTDTQYF

clone_size: .
v_call: TRBV6-2/TRBV6-3
d_call: .
cdr3_aa: CASSYVAGEAFF

clone_size: .
v_call: TRBV4-1
d_call: .
cdr3_aa: CASSQTHPSGDQYF

clone_size: .
v_call: TRBV19
d_call: .
cdr3_aa: CATYPRPWGEEVNQPQHF

clone_size: .
v_call: TRBV5-1
d_call: .
cdr3_aa: CASSFRGNTEAFF

clone_size: .
v_call: TRBV12-5
d_call: TRBD2
cdr3_aa: CASGLVAGGAGGSEETQYF

clone_size: .
v_call: TRBV7-2
d_call: .
cdr3_aa: CASTRTSDTQYF

clone_size: .
v_call: TRBV10-1
d_call: .
cdr3_aa: CASDSRATEAFF

clone_size: .
v_call: TRBV30
d_call: .
cdr3_aa: CAWRGPGKETQYF